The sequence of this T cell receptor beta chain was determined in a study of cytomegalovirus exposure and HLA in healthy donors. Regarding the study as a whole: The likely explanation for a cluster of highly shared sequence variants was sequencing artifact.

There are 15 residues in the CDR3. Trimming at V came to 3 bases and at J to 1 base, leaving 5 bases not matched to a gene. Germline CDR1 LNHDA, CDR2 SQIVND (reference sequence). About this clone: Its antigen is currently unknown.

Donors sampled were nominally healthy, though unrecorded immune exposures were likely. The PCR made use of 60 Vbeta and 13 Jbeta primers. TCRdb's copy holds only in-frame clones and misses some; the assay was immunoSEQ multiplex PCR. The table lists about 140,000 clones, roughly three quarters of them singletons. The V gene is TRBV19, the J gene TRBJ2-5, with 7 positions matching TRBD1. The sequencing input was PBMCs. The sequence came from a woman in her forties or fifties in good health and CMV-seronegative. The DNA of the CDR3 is TGTGCCAGTAGTATTAGGGGACAGAGCCAAGAGACCCAGTACTTC. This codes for CASSIRGQSQETQYF.